Below, one T cell receptor beta chain is given with its context. The authors ran a second PCR of roughly 6 to 11 cycles using a sample-barcoded 5' primer and a J-beta primer mix. TCRdb independently ran MiXCR on the 5' RACE reads; one entry per CDR3 protein. The data hold over 950,000 distinct CDR3 sequences, with 35% to 45% observed a single time. This sample stems from a study of blood T cells in healthy people across ages. Trimming removed 7 bases at V and 5 bases at J, with 15 bases between. Germline lookup yields CDR1 ENHRY and CDR2 SYGVKD. The CDR3 spans 15 residues. The material sequenced was blood. The chain has TRBV10-3 and TRBJ1-6, with a weak D call TRBD1 (5 bases). The clonotype originates from a man in his late teens or twenties in good health. The DNA of the CDR3 is TGTGCCATCAACGCGGGGCAGACCAATAATTCACCCCTCCACTTT. Translation gives CAINAGQTNNSPLHF.